What follows describes a single T cell receptor (beta chain). The antigen is not known. Sequencing used immunoSEQ multiplex PCR; TCRdb keeps in-frame clones, though not all of them. Of over 60,000 clones listed, 89% were seen once; the top ten hold approximately 1.7%. V was clipped by 5 bases and J by 1 base, with 8 bases between them. Germline lookup yields CDR1 SGHAT and CDR2 FQNNGV. This CDR3 contains 13 residues. The source of the sample is a study of graft-versus-host responses after intestinal transplantation. Findings and limits, study-wide: Allografts from individuals with graft-donor T cell macrochimerism displayed high graft-versus-host to host-versus-graft clonal ratios. Circulating GvH clone levels at their peak were associated with HvG declines (early post-transplant).

The authors processed graft tissue to release intraepithelial and lamina propria lymphocytes. The TCR sequence derives from a human patient who received an intestinal transplant, so some T cells may come from the graft donor. The chain has TRBV11-2 and TRBJ1-1; D gene uncertain. The sample here was ileum tissue, taken more than 350 days after transplant. This CDR3 reads CASSHDSNTEAFF. The DNA for the CDR3 is TGTGCCAGCAGCCATGACTCGAACACTGAAGCTTTCTTT.